These T cell receptor beta chains were read from a single sample in a study of cytomegalovirus exposure and HLA in healthy donors. Profiling relied on immunoSEQ multiplex PCR, and the TCRdb table lists in-frame clones only, not all of them. The sample contains roughly 120,000 clones, under 85% of which appear only once. The sequencing input was PBMCs. These receptors came from a man in his forties in good health and CMV-seronegative. CDR3s include the opening cysteine and the closing phenylalanine or tryptophan. A D gene is named only where the DNA matches it firmly. The size entry is marked missing in some rows and otherwise reads once, few, many or a size class.

TRBV18	.	TRBJ1-1	.	CASSQAGRNTEAFF	TGTGCCAGCTCACAAGCCGGGAGGAACACTGAAGCTTTCTTT
TRBV6-4	TRBD1	TRBJ1-5	.	CASNNRGFNQPQHF	TGTGCCAGCAACAACAGGGGATTCAATCAGCCCCAGCATTTT
TRBV4-1	.	TRBJ2-7	.	CASSQNGIEQYF	TGCGCCAGCAGCCAAAACGGGATCGAGCAGTACTTC
TRBV5-4	TRBD2	TRBJ2-3	few	CASSDRAGVWSTDTQYF	TGTGCCAGCAGCGATAGAGCGGGGGTGTGGAGCACAGATACGCAGTATTTT
TRBV5-4	.	TRBJ2-5	.	CASSLPQGVQETQYF	TGTGCCAGCAGCCTCCCCCAAGGGGTCCAAGAGACCCAGTACTTC
TRBV27	TRBD2	TRBJ2-3	.	CASSSIAGGPSDTQYF	TGTGCCAGCAGTTCAATAGCGGGGGGGCCCTCAGATACGCAGTATTTT
TRBV7-9	.	TRBJ2-5	.	CASSHPVSLQETQYF	TGTGCCAGCAGCCATCCGGTTAGTCTACAAGAGACCCAGTACTTC
TRBV6-5	.	TRBJ2-2	.	CASRAGTGELFF	TGTGCCAGCAGGGCGGGGACCGGGGAGCTGTTTTTT
TRBV14	TRBD1	TRBJ1-3	medium-sized	CASSQVDRSSGNTIYF	TGTGCCAGCAGCCAAGTGGACAGGAGCTCTGGAAACACCATATATTTT
TRBV27	TRBD1	TRBJ1-6	.	CASSRNSGQVNSPLHF	TGTGCCAGCAGTAGAAACTCCGGACAGGTTAATTCACCCCTCCACTTT
TRBV7-2	.	TRBJ1-1	.	CASSLTLGNTEAFF	TGTGCCAGCAGCTTAACCCTAGGGAACACTGAAGCTTTCTTT
TRBV30	TRBD1	TRBJ1-1	once	CAWSLSRGTEAFF	TGTGCCTGGAGTCTGAGCAGGGGGACTGAAGCTTTCTTT
TRBV9	TRBD2	TRBJ2-1	.	CASSSAGGSYNEQFF	TGTGCCAGCAGCAGCGCCGGGGGGTCCTACAATGAGCAGTTCTTC
TRBV5-8	.	TRBJ2-1	.	CASQNWVGRNEQFF	TGTGCCAGCCAGAATTGGGTTGGGCGCAATGAGCAGTTCTTC
TRBV7-9	.	TRBJ1-2	.	CASELITGASGYGYTF	TGTGCCAGCGAGCTTATTACAGGAGCTTCTGGCTATGGCTACACCTTC
TRBV6-5	TRBD2	TRBJ2-1	.	CASSPLAGGHNEQFF	TGTGCCAGCAGCCCACTAGCGGGGGGCCACAATGAGCAGTTCTTC
TRBV4-3	TRBD2	TRBJ2-7	.	CASSPGGTSRHEQYF	TGCGCCAGCAGCCCAGGCGGGACTAGTCGACACGAGCAGTACTTC
TRBV6-6	.	TRBJ2-5	.	CASSYVGVAETQYF	TGTGCCAGCAGTTACGTCGGGGTTGCAGAGACCCAGTACTTC
TRBV5-1	.	TRBJ1-2	.	CASSLSYGYTF	TGCGCCAGCAGCCTGAGCTATGGCTACACCTTC
TRBV4-3	TRBD1	TRBJ2-1	.	CASSQDHRGSYNEQFF	TGCGCCAGCAGCCAAGATCACAGGGGGTCCTACAATGAGCAGTTCTTC
TRBV4-1	TRBD1	TRBJ1-2	.	CASSQDIAGGYGYTF	TGCGCCAGCAGCCAAGATATAGCAGGGGGATATGGCTACACCTTC
TRBV25-1	.	TRBJ1-1	.	CASIRGPNTEAFF	TGTGCCAGCATCAGGGGCCCCAACACTGAAGCTTTCTTT
TRBV7-3	TRBD2	TRBJ2-3	.	CASSLGLAGGDTQYF	TGTGCCAGCAGCTTAGGACTAGCGGGGGGAGATACGCAGTATTTT
TRBV4-3	.	TRBJ2-2	.	CASSQTGTQNTGELFF	TGCGCCAGCAGCCAGACCGGGACTCAGAACACCGGGGAGCTGTTTTTT
TRBV6-4	TRBD2	TRBJ2-1	.	CASSDSTSGGVHEQFF	TGTGCCAGCAGTGACTCGACCAGCGGGGGGGTACATGAGCAGTTCTTC
TRBV5-8	.	TRBJ2-7	.	CASSPSYEQYF	TGTGCCAGCAGCCCTTCCTACGAGCAGTACTTC
TRBV6-6	.	TRBJ1-2	once	CASGPDYRGYTF	TGTGCCAGTGGTCCGGACTACAGGGGCTACACCTTC
TRBV5-6	.	TRBJ1-1	once	CASSLAGVRVTFF	TGTGCCAGCAGCTTGGCCGGGGTTAGAGTAACTTTCTTT
TRBV29-1	.	TRBJ1-3	.	CSVRARGTGNTIYF	TGCAGCGTGCGGGCCCGAGGAACTGGAAACACCATATATTTT
TRBV6-1	.	TRBJ2-7	.	CASSEAWGTPTGEQYF	TGTGCCAGCAGTGAAGCTTGGGGTACACCGACAGGCGAGCAGTACTTC
TRBV15	.	TRBJ1-4	few	CATSRDGSGGLLRKLFF	TGTGCCACCAGCAGAGATGGGAGTGGGGGCCTTCTCCGAAAACTGTTTTTT
TRBV6-1	.	TRBJ2-3	once	CASSHRRTSTDTQYF	TGTGCCAGCAGCCACAGACGTACTAGCACAGATACGCAGTATTTT
TRBV7-2	TRBD1	TRBJ1-6	.	CASSPGQGGLGGVF	TGTGCCAGCAGCCCGGGACAGGGGGGTCTTGGGGGGGTCTTT
TRBV28	TRBD2	TRBJ2-7	.	CASSLAGGVSYEQYF	TGTGCCAGCAGTCTTGCGGGGGGGGTCTCCTACGAGCAGTACTTC
TRBV5-8	.	TRBJ2-5	.	CASRPGGRGYQETQYF	TGTGCCAGCAGGCCCGGAGGTCGAGGCTACCAAGAGACCCAGTACTTC
TRBV6-5	TRBD1	TRBJ2-7	.	CAIGTGKQYF	TGTGCCATAGGGACAGGCAAGCAGTACTTC
TRBV5-5	.	TRBJ2-5	.	CASSLKGEFGKTQYF	TGTGCCAGCAGCTTAAAGGGGGAATTTGGGAAGACCCAGTACTTC
TRBV7-9	TRBD2	TRBJ2-5	once	CASSLVLAGGQETQYF	TGTGCCAGCAGCTTAGTTCTAGCGGGGGGGCAAGAGACCCAGTACTTC
TRBV9	.	TRBJ2-1	.	CASSVDSPAYNEQFF	TGTGCCAGCAGCGTAGATAGCCCTGCCTACAATGAGCAGTTCTTC
TRBV7-2	.	TRBJ1-2	.	CASSSVVGGRYTF	TGTGCCAGCAGCTCAGTTGTGGGGGGACGCTACACCTTC
TRBV4-1	TRBD1	TRBJ1-2	.	CASSQVIGQGAYGYTF	TGCGCCAGCAGCCAAGTTATTGGACAGGGGGCTTATGGCTACACCTTC
TRBV6-5	.	TRBJ2-5	.	CASSYGGKQTQYF	TGTGCCAGCAGTTATGGGGGGAAGCAGACCCAGTACTTC
TRBV5-6	TRBD1	TRBJ2-7	.	CASMMGTGESEQYF	TGTGCCAGCATGATGGGGACAGGGGAGTCCGAGCAGTACTTC
TRBV4-1	TRBD2	TRBJ2-5	.	CASSQEMDWRGSQETQYF	TGCGCCAGCAGCCAAGAGATGGACTGGCGGGGGTCCCAAGAGACCCAGTACTTC
TRBV10-3	TRBD1	TRBJ1-1	.	CAISEGQGNTEAFF	TGTGCCATTTCAGAGGGACAGGGGAACACTGAAGCTTTCTTT
TRBV28	TRBD1	TRBJ1-5	.	CASSLYRGHQPQHF	TGTGCCAGCAGTTTATACAGGGGGCACCAGCCCCAGCATTTT
TRBV4-1	.	TRBJ2-7	few	CASSPQGYSYEQYF	TGCGCCAGCAGCCCGCAGGGATATTCCTACGAGCAGTACTTC
TRBV11-2	TRBD2	TRBJ2-7	few	CASSLGLAGDSYEQYF	TGTGCCAGCAGCCTAGGACTAGCGGGGGACTCCTACGAGCAGTACTTC
TRBV5-1	.	TRBJ2-7	.	CASSSGTTFSYEQYF	TGCGCCAGCAGCTCCGGGACAACTTTCTCCTACGAGCAGTACTTC
TRBV6-4	TRBD1	TRBJ2-7	.	CASARGGHEQYF	TGTGCCAGCGCTCGAGGGGGCCACGAGCAGTACTTC
TRBV7-3	.	TRBJ2-1	.	CASSLTGGDSYNEQFF	TGTGCCAGCAGCTTAACAGGGGGGGACTCCTACAATGAGCAGTTCTTC
TRBV7-9	.	TRBJ1-1	.	CASSHIDTNTEAFF	TGTGCCAGCAGCCATATCGACACGAACACTGAAGCTTTCTTT
TRBV27	.	TRBJ2-7	.	CASSLGYGAYEQYF	TGTGCCAGCAGTTTGGGCTACGGGGCCTACGAGCAGTACTTC
TRBV27	.	TRBJ2-1	few	CASSLSWTVYNEQFF	TGTGCCAGCAGTTTATCGTGGACAGTATACAATGAGCAGTTCTTC
TRBV7-2	.	TRBJ2-5	.	CASTPPGAGQETQYF	TGTGCCAGCACCCCTCCTGGGGCAGGCCAAGAGACCCAGTACTTC
TRBV5-8	.	TRBJ1-1	.	CASGGGEGTPEAFF	TGTGCCAGCGGGGGGGGAGAGGGGACCCCTGAAGCTTTCTTT
TRBV5-3	.	TRBJ1-6	.	CARSLDVRNSPLHF	TGTGCCAGAAGCTTGGACGTCAGAAATTCACCCCTCCACTTT
TRBV5-1	TRBD1	TRBJ2-3	.	CASSLTGQGSIDTQYF	TGCGCCAGCAGCTTGACGGGACAGGGGTCTATAGATACGCAGTATTTT
TRBV13	TRBD2	TRBJ2-7	few	CASSYLAGRGRDEQYF	TGTGCCAGCAGTTATCTAGCGGGCCGCGGACGAGACGAGCAGTACTTC